This entry describes one T cell receptor (beta chain). The treatment: around 19 received Ad26.COV2.S at low or high dose, single or two shots; five or six received placebo; per-sample allocation not given. It was on day 63 after the first vaccine or placebo injection that samples were taken. In Boston, the donor was an adult between 18-55 years of age. V gave up 0 bases and J gave up 0 bases, with 7 bases separating them. CDR3 length equals 16 residues. Per germline, CDR1 SGHRS and CDR2 YFSETQ. Method: immunoSEQ multiplex PCR; TCRdb's copy keeps in-frame clones and lacks some. The table has 200,000 to 300,000 clones, approximately 88% seen once; the top ten hold roughly a tenth. The record originates from a study of Ad26.COV2.S vaccination and SARS-CoV-2 variants. Study-wide context: A COV1001 Ad26.COV2.S trial-arm participant provided the sample.

This rearrangement joins TRBV5-1 to TRBJ2-6, with D tentatively TRBD2 (6 bases). Sequenced here: peripheral blood, sampled in a trial of Ad26.COV2.S vaccine versus placebo. This receptor was taken from a person aged 18 to 59 who received the Ad26.COV2.S COVID-19 vaccine or a placebo. This chain's CDR3 is CASSLGGNSGANVLTF. CDR3 DNA: TGCGCCAGCAGCTTGGGCGGGAACTCTGGGGCCAACGTCCTGACTTTC.